This T cell receptor beta chain comes out of a study of tumor-infiltrating lymphocytes in primary liver carcinoma (dated by TCRdb to about 2017). In terms of the full investigation: Hepatocellular carcinoma (four) or combined HCC and intrahepatic cholangiocarcinoma (one) was present in the five patients, who were three men and two women aged 30 to 69 years. The five patients had tumors of stage T1-T3 N0M0, with maximum diameters ranging from 4.2 to 10 cm. Each sample produced about 3.5 to 8 million productive TCRbeta reads, and read depth showed no significant difference between tissue types. Across five regions of each liver tumor, along with adjacent normal tissue and blood, the study brought together TCRbeta repertoire sequencing, expression microarrays and whole-exome sequencing. TCRbeta repertoire sequencing covered 35 specimens from 5 patients: about 25 tumor regions, 5 adjacent noncancerous liver tissues and 5 peripheral blood samples. High reproducibility was observed for the technical replicate repertoires, with mean shared-clone rates approximately 0.9 and correlation coefficients above 0.95. Study-wide findings and limitations: Because only the TCR beta chain was sequenced and unpaired alpha chains were not captured, true repertoire diversity is likely underestimated. A significantly larger repertoire fraction was made up by the top 250 clones in tumors than in blood (p = 0.039). With just four to six patients in the study, the authors point out that the findings should be validated in a larger study. Consistent with antigen-driven expansion, pairs of tumor regions showed higher repertoire overlap (mean about 35%) than either tumor-adjacent pairs (approximately 17%) or tumor-blood pairs (about 14%). Because the samples were bulk and unsorted, CD4+ and CD8+ T cell repertoires could not be compared.

The CDR3 runs 15 residues from the cysteine to the phenylalanine. The only DNA kept is the CDR3, 45 bases in frame from the first base. The germline V gene gives CDR1 as MGHRA and CDR2 as YSYEKL. Using a constant-region primer and ProtoScript II reverse transcriptase, TCRbeta-specific cDNA was reverse-transcribed from 500 ng total RNA. Construction of the TCRbeta libraries relied on three nested rounds of multiplex PCR, following a slightly modified ARM-PCR procedure. Each of the first two PCR rounds ran for approximately 10 cycles using multiplex TRBV1-TRBV30 forward primers together with a Cbeta reverse primer. A final 25-cycle PCR with Deep VentR polymerase added sample barcodes and Illumina adapters. Amplicons of 200-500 bp were gel-purified with a QIAquick gel extraction kit before sequencing. An Illumina HiSeq 2500 was used to sequence the TCRbeta amplicons, generating 250-bp paired-end reads. Processing in the source paper ran as follows. Trimmomatic v0.33 was used to quality-trim the reads, and FLASH v1.2.11 was used to merge paired reads so that full CDR3 sequences could be recovered. MiGEC v1.2.1b assigned V, D and J germline segments to the rearranged TCRbeta sequences. Clonotype statistics and Shannon-Wiener diversity indices were computed with VDJtools v1.0.0. To reduce sampling bias, subsequent analyses other than the diversity analysis used only the 250 most abundant clonotypes in each sample. The raw public data were reprocessed by TCRdb itself: fastp quality trimming at Q25, MiXCR clonotype calling, in-frame beta chains only. Each entry is one CDR3 protein sequence, shown with its most common DNA and genes. TCRdb's processing, not the authors' own work, is the source of the V and J calls. The sample table holds roughly 86,000 distinct CDR3 sequences, of which roughly 70% were seen once. Of the sample, under 30% falls within the top ten clones.

Concerning this clonotype: There is no known antigen for this receptor. One end of the junction is discordant with germline, which a read error may explain.

Total RNA and DNA were co-extracted from about 19-30 mg of bulk tissue with the AllPrep DNA/RNA mini kit, without cell sorting. Surgical resection was performed in China between 2015 and 2016 on about 5 patients with histopathologically diagnosed primary liver carcinoma. Patients had chronic HBV infection and were treatment-naive at sampling. Pieces of fresh tumor and adjacent tissue were cut in half, with one half kept in RNAlater at -80 degrees C and the other half sent for histology. This chain is built from TRBV4-1 and TRBJ2-2; TRBD2 fits 10 bases in the junction. The sample taken for sequencing was tumor-adjacent normal liver tissue. The sequence was obtained from a man aged 40-50 years with primary liver carcinoma and hepatitis B virus infection. The CDR3 region: CASSLAGDVTGGLLF. The DNA is TGCGCCAGCAGTCTAGCGGGAGATGTCACCGGGGGGCTGTTATTT.